The 13 T cell receptor beta chains presented below share a single source sample, sequenced in a study of blood T cell repertoires in COVID-19. The method was immunoSEQ multiplex PCR; TCRdb's version includes in-frame clones alone and lacks a portion of them. This sample has some 87,000 clones, with approximately 80% found just once. Sequenced: peripheral blood. These receptors were taken from a woman aged 70-85 years with active or convalescent COVID-19.

V usage is TRBV5-8 and J usage is TRBJ2-1; the match to TRBD1 covers 8 bases. Germline CDR1 SGHTS, CDR2 YDEGEE. J gave up 4 bases and V 5 bases, and 5 bases lay outside the gene matches. There are 14 residues in the CDR3. CDR3 amino acids: CASRGQATYNEQFF. The CDR3 coding sequence is TGTGCCAGCAGGGGACAGGCCACTTACAATGAGCAGTTCTTC.

The V gene is TRBV2, the J gene TRBJ2-5; 9 bases match TRBD2. Trimming cost V 10 bases and J 3 bases; bases outside gene matches: 6. Germline V gene data show CDR1 as SNHLY and CDR2 as FYNNEI. The length of the CDR3 is 13 residues. This chain's CDR3 is CAIARGGEETQYF. The CDR3 DNA reads TGTGCCATCGCGCGGGGGGGGGAAGAGACCCAGTACTTC. Full variable domain (rest looked up from reference TRBV2 and TRBJ2-5): EPEVTQTPSHQVTQMGQEVILRCVPISNHLYFYWYRQILGQKVEFLVSFYNNEISEKSEIFDDQFSVERPDGSNFTLKIRSTKLEDSAMYFCAIARGGEETQYFGPGTRLLVL.

The chain has TRBV11-2 and TRBJ1-5, with 8 bases matching TRBD1. The CDR3 is 15 residues long. CDR1 is SGHAT and CDR2 is FQNNGV in the germline V gene. The J segment lost 6 bases and the V segment lost 3 bases, leaving 7 bases of the junction unmatched. The CDR3 spells CASSLVGRGPQPQHF. The DNA for the CDR3 is TGTGCCAGCAGCTTGGTGGGCAGGGGGCCTCAGCCCCAGCATTTT. Full variable domain (outside the CDR3, taken from reference TRBV11-2 and TRBJ1-5): EAGVAQSPRYKIIEKRQSVAFWCNPISGHATLYWYQQILGQGPKLLIQFQNNGVVDDSQLPKDRFSAERLKGVDSTLKIQPAKLEDSAVYLCASSLVGRGPQPQHFGDGTRLSIL.

The rearrangement links TRBV5-8 to TRBJ1-2; D is undetermined. Trimming took off 2 bases at V and 2 bases at J, with 7 bases between the two ends. Germline lookup yields CDR1 SGHTS and CDR2 YDEGEE. The CDR3 has 13 residues. The CDR3 nucleotides read TGTGCCAGCAGCTTAACTAAAAACTATGGCTACACCTTC. It specifies CASSLTKNYGYTF.

The chain links TRBV24-1 to TRBJ2-5; D possibly corresponds to TRBD2 (6 bases). The V and J ends lost 4 bases and 4 bases respectively, with 12 bases between them. The CDR3 totals 14 residues. From germline, CDR1 is KGHDR and CDR2 SFDVKD. Written as DNA, the CDR3 is TGTGCCACCAGTGACCGGCCGGGACTAGAGACCCAGTACTTC. Amino acid sequence: CATSDRPGLETQYF.

The chain carries TRBV5-1 and TRBJ2-7; TRBD1 agrees at 8 bases. V was clipped by 5 bases and J by 6 bases; unmatched bases: 10. Germline V CDR1 and CDR2: SGHRS, YFSETQ. The CDR3 sequence is 14 residues long. The CDR3 sequence is CASSQDRALVEQYF. Written as DNA, the CDR3 is TGCGCCAGCAGTCAGGACAGGGCTTTGGTCGAGCAGTACTTC.

The J gene is TRBJ2-3, the V gene TRBV9, with D possibly matching TRBD2 (6 bases). Per the germline V gene, CDR1 is SGDLS and CDR2 is YYNGEE. The CDR3 loop spans 19 amino acids. Trimming stripped 0 bases from V and 6 bases from J, with 26 bases between. CDR3 DNA: TGTGCCAGCAGCGTAGAATTGAGGGGCCCGGGGGTCGACGGTGATACGCAGTATTTT. It codes for CASSVELRGPGVDGDTQYF.

This rearrangement joins TRBV18 to TRBJ1-1; D gene ambiguous. V lost 0 bases to trimming and J lost 3 bases, with 11 bases between them. Germline CDR1 and CDR2: KGHSH and LQKENI. There are 15 residues in the CDR3. The CDR3 DNA reads as TGTGCCAGCTCACCACCGCGGGGTGTTGACACTGAAGCTTTCTTT. Protein sequence: CASSPPRGVDTEAFF.

The chain recombines TRBV6-5 with TRBJ1-2, with 8 bases identical to TRBD1. The CDR3 has 15 residues. Germline V gene data show CDR1 as MNHEY and CDR2 as SVGAGI. With 8 bases clipped from V and 2 bases from J, the junction kept 10 bases outside the gene matches. DNA for the CDR3: TGTGCCAGCTGGGACAGGCGATACCTGAACTATGGCTACACCTTC. Protein: CASWDRRYLNYGYTF.

The chain couples TRBV2 to TRBJ2-7, with D perhaps TRBD2 (5 bases). The CDR3 covers 16 residues. The germline gives CDR1 SNHLY, CDR2 FYNNEI. The V end lost 7 bases, the J end lost 6 bases, and 25 bases lay between the germline ends. For the CDR3, the DNA is TGTGCCAGCACTTTGGACGTGGCAGGACTTAGAGGCGAGCAGTACTTC. This codes for CASTLDVAGLRGEQYF.

This clone was observed a few times. The chain has TRBV10-3 and TRBJ1-4, with TRBD1 matching over 9 bases. Germline loops: CDR1 ENHRY, CDR2 SYGVKD. This CDR3 has 13 residues. Trimming at V came to 8 bases and at J to 8 bases, leaving 6 bases not matched to a gene. CDR3 residues: CAIGTGSKEKLFF. The CDR3 DNA sequence: TGTGCCATCGGGACAGGGAGTAAGGAAAAACTGTTTTTT.

J is TRBJ1-4 and V is TRBV5-1; D is possibly TRBD1 (6 bases). The CDR3 spans 14 residues. The V end was cut by 5 bases, the J end by 0 bases, with 8 bases between. Per germline, CDR1 SGHRS and CDR2 YFSETQ. The CDR3 spells CASRQGPTNEKLFF. The CDR3 DNA reads as TGCGCCAGCAGACAGGGACCAACTAATGAAAAACTGTTTTTT.

V and J are TRBV7-9 and TRBJ2-3; possibly TRBD1 for D (5 bases). Looked up from germline, CDR1 is SEHNR and CDR2 is FQNEAQ (reference sequence). The CDR3 runs 14 residues. Trimming pared 3 bases from V and 1 base from J, leaving 8 bases between. The CDR3 loop reads CASSFSTGTDTQYF. The CDR3 region has the DNA TGTGCCAGCAGCTTCTCGACAGGCACAGATACGCAGTATTTT.